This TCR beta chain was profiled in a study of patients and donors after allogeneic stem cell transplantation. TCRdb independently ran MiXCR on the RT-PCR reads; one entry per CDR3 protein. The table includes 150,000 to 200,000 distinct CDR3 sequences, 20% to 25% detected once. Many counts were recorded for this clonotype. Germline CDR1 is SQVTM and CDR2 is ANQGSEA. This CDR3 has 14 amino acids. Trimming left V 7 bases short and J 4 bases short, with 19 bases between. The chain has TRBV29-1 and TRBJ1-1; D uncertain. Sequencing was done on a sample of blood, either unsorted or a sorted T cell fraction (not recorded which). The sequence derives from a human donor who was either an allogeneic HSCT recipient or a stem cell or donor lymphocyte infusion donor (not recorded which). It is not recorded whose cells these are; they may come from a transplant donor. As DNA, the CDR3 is TGCAGCGCCGCTGTTTGGGGAGGTGCCACTGAAGCTTTCTTT. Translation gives CSAAVWGGATEAFF.